The entry below gives a single TCR beta chain sequence along with its context. Its cognate antigen has yet to be identified. No base qualities exist here, and no much larger clone lies one base off it. The data were obtained in a study of shared clonotypes between healthy human individuals (dated by TCRdb to 2020 to 2022). Background on the whole study: The cohort comprised two women and a few men aged 18 to 49 years. Between about 0.9 and 9 billion PBMCs per donor were obtained by leukapheresis. To estimate repertoire size and how much clonotype sharing occurs between individuals, the study deeply sequenced the blood TCR repertoires of about five healthy adults. For each donor, CD4 naive and CD4 memory were each run on three plates, CD8 naive on two plates, and CD8 memory on one plate. Libraries were prepared and TCR repertoires were sequenced by different laboratories using diverse techniques, in order to increase sequencing depth and limit assay-specific biases. Broader findings and caveats from the paper: Even with the large sequencing depth, rarefaction of the sorted-subset datasets indicated that sequencing was incomplete. Because the study included only a small number of donors, the genetic and exposure-history diversity represented was limited. Clonotypes shared by all four sorted-subset donors showed higher generation probabilities than non-shared clonotypes. Larger estimated clonotype richness was generally found for naive subsets than for memory subsets. Only blood was sampled, and tissue TCR repertoires likely differ from those in blood. Across four donors, approximately 5% of naive CD4, approximately 3.5% of naive CD8, around 2.5% of memory CD4, and about 0.44% of memory CD8 clonotypes were shared. Pairwise subsampling led to the expectation that sequencing depth would affect the degree of clonotype sharing among donors.

Via the germline V gene (reference sequence), CDR1 is GTSNPN and CDR2 SVGIG. The CDR3 runs 13 amino acids, cysteine and phenylalanine included. The DNA shown is the 39-base CDR3, in frame from base 1. V is reduced by 4 bases and J by 3 bases, leaving a spacing of 9 bases between them. Donors were healthy HIV-negative adults with no recently reported acute infections or vaccinations. Only Caucasian adults living in Nashville, Tennessee, USA were represented among the donors. CD4+ T cells were enriched by magnetic negative selection; naive cells were then positively selected on CD45RA, and the negative fraction formed the memory subset. Blood was collected by leukapheresis, and PBMCs were isolated by Ficoll-Histopaque density gradient centrifugation and then cryopreserved in liquid nitrogen vapor phase. Analytical flow cytometry was used to check the purity and quantity of each magnetically sorted T cell population. Each sorted fraction had its genomic DNA isolated and then quantified by UV absorbance on a Nanodrop 2000c.

Using the deep immunoSEQ assay, multiplex PCR amplified TCR CDR3 regions from genomic DNA. Extracted genomic DNA from each cell subset was distributed evenly across all wells of several immunoSEQ 96-well plates, and each plate was treated as a replicate. Each replicate PCR for sorted subsets received around 200 ng genomic DNA, equal to roughly 29,000 T cell genomes. Purified libraries were quantified with a Qubit 3.0 fluorometer, sized on a Bioanalyzer 2100, and re-quantified with the KAPA Library Quantification kit. A separate single-read 150-cycle Illumina NextSeq 550 flow cell was used to sequence each immunoSEQ 96-well plate. The source study handled its data this way. Because only junctional sequences without quality scores were contained in the immunoSEQ output, filtering matching that applied to full-length reads could not be performed. To assign V/J genes and CDR3, sequences were annotated against IMGT germline references using PyIR, a Python wrapper for IgBLAST v1.9. Any read was removed if the V/J assignment was weak (E-value above 1e-6), the CDR3 was missing, or the read contained stop codons, out-of-frame junctions, or ambiguous translated residues. A V3J clonotype was defined by an identical inferred V gene, J gene, and CDR3 amino acid sequence. To compute the percentage overlap between repertoires, the number of shared unique clonotypes was divided by the size of the smaller repertoire. Three approaches were used to assess repertoire richness: RTK rarefaction, the Chao1 estimator, and Recon v2.1 estimates of unobserved clonotypes. Generation probabilities were computed with OLGA for all TCRbeta clonotypes obtained by the gDNA method from a handful of donors. TCRdb took over this immuneACCESS table, retaining in-frame rearrangements with V and J assigned. Such tables are incomplete; in checked studies, under half of the missing clones stem from an unresolved V gene, and the remainder is unexplained. V and J calls and clone size are given by that table; D and trimming were obtained from the DNA. The sample table holds more than 2,000,000 clones, of which 85% to 95% were seen once. The top ten clones comprise 0.14% of the sample.

The sample consisted of naive CD4+ T cells sorted from blood. In light of the paper, this sample's cell subset or site label describes: CD45RA+ positively selected. The chain employs TRBV30 and TRBJ1-4; the D segment cannot be called with confidence. The sequence derives from a man aged 18 to 30 in good health. Here is the DNA: TGTGCCTGGACAAGGTGGGCTAATGAAAAACTGTTTTTT. This encodes CAWTRWANEKLFF.